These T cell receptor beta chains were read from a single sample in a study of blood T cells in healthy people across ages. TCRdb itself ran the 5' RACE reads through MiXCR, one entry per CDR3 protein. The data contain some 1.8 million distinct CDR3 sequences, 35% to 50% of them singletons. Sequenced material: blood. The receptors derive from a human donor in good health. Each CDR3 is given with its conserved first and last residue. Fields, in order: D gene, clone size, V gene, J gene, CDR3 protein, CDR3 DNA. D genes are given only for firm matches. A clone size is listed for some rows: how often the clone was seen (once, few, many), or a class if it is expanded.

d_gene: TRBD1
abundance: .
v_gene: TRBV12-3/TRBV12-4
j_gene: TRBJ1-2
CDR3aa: CASSPGTGSGGGYTF
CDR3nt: TGTGCCAGCAGTCCCGGGACAGGGTCTGGGGGGGGCTACACCTTC

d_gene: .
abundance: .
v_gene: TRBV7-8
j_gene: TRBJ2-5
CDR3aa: CASSPETSGIGGETQYF
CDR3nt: TGTGCCAGCAGCCCAGAGACTAGTGGGATAGGAGGAGAGACCCAGTACTTC

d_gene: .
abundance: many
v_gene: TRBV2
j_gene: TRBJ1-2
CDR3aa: CASRGDYYGYTF
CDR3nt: TGTGCCAGCAGGGGAGACTACTATGGCTACACCTTC

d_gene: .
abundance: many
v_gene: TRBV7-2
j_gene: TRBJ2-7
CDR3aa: CASSLARPGREQYF
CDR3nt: TGTGCCAGCAGCTTAGCGCGTCCAGGACGCGAGCAGTACTTC

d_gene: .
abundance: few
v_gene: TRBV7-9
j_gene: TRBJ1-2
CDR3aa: CASSSTDNNRGYTF
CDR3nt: TGTGCCAGCAGCTCGACGGATAACAATCGTGGCTACACCTTC

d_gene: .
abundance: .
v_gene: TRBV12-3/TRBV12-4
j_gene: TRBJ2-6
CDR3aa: CASRRHSSGANVLTF
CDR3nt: TGTGCCAGCAGGCGTCACAGCTCTGGGGCCAATGTCCTGACTTTC

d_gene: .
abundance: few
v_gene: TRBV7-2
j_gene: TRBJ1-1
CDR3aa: CASSRPLYGLNTEAFF
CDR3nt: TGTGCCAGCAGCCGACCTTTGTATGGACTGAACACTGAAGCTTTCTTT

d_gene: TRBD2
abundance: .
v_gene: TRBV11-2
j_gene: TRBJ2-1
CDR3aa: CASSSWTSGAYEFF
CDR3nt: TGTGCCAGCAGCTCTTGGACTAGCGGGGCGTACGAGTTCTTC

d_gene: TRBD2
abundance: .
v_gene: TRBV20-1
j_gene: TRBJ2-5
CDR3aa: CSARILRTSGLETQYF
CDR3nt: TGCAGTGCTAGAATCTTAAGAACTAGCGGCCTAGAGACCCAGTACTTC

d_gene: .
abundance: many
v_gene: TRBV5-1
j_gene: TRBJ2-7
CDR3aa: CASSQGTGNREQYF
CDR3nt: TGCGCCAGCAGCCAAGGAACAGGGAATCGCGAGCAGTACTTC

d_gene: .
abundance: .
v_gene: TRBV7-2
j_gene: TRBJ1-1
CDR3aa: CASSLVVGGGAFF
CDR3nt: TGTGCCAGCAGCTTAGTAGTTGGTGGGGGAGCTTTCTTT

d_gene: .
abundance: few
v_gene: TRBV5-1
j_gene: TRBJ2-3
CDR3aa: CASSFKQTSTDTQYF
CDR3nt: TGCGCCAGCAGCTTCAAACAGACTAGCACAGATACGCAGTATTTT

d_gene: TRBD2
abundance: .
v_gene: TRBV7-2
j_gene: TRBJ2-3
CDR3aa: CASSPGLAGGRSTDTQYF
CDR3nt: TGTGCCAGCAGCCCAGGACTAGCGGGGGGCCGGAGCACAGATACGCAGTATTTT

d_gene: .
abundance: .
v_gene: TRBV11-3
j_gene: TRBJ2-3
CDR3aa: CASSLRGMAQYF
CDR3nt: TGTGCCAGCAGCTTAAGGGGCATGGCGCAGTATTTT

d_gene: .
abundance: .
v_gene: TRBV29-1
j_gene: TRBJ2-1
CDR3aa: CSVDKAYNEQFF
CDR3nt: TGCAGCGTTGACAAAGCCTACAATGAGCAGTTCTTC

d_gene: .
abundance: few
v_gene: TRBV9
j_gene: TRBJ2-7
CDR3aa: CASSVSGLAYEQYF
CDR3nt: TGTGCCAGCAGCGTATCTGGGTTGGCCTACGAGCAGTACTTC

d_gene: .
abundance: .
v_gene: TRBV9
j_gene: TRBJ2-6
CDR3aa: CASSVIGSGANVLTF
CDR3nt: TGTGCCAGCAGCGTAATCGGCTCTGGGGCCAACGTCCTGACTTTC

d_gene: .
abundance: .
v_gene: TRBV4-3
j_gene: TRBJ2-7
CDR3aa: CASSPEQNSYEQYF
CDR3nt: TGCGCCAGCAGCCCGGAACAGAACTCCTACGAGCAGTACTTC

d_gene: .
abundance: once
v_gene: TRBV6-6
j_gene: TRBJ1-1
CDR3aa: CASSPGGTRAFF
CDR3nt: TGTGCCAGCAGCCCAGGCGGGACAAGAGCTTTCTTT

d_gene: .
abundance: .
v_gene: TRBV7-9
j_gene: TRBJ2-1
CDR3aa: CASSPPDPNEQFF
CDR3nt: TGTGCCAGCAGCCCTCCGGACCCCAATGAGCAGTTCTTC

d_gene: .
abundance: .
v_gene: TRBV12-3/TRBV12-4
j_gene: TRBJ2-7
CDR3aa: CASTLTLFSYEQYF
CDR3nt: TGTGCCAGCACCCTTACCTTATTCTCCTACGAGCAGTACTTC

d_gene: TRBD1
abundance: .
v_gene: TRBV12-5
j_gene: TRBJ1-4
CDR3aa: CASGLVPDGQGTTNEKLFF
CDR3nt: TGTGCTAGTGGTTTGGTACCCGACGGACAGGGGACAACTAATGAAAAACTGTTTTTT